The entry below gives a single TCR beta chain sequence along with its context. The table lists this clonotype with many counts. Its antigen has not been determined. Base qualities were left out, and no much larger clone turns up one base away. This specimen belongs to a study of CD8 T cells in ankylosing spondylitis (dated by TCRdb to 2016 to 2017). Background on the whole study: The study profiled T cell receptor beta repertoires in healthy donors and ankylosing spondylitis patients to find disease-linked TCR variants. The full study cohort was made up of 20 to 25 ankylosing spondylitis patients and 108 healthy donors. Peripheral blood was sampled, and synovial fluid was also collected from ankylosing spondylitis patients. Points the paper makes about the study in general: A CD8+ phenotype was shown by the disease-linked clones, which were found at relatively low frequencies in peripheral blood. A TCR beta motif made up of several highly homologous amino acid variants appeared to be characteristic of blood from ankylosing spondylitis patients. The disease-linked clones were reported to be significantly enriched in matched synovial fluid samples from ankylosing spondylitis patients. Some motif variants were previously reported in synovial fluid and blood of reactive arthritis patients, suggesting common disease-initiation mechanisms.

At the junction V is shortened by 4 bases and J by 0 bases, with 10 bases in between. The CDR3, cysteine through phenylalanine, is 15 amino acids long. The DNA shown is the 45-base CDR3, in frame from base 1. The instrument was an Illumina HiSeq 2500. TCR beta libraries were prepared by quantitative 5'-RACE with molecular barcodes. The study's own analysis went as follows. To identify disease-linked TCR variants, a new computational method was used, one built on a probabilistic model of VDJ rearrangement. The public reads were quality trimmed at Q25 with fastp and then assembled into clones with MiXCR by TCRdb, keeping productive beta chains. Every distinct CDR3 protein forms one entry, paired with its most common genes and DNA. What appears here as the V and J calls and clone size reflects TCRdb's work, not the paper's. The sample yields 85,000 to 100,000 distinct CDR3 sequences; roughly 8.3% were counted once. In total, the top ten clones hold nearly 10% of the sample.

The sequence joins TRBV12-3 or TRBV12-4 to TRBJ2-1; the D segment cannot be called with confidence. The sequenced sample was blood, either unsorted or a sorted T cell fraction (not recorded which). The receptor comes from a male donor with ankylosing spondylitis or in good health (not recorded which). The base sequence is TGTGCCAGCAGTTGGGTGGCGAGCTCCTACAATGAGCAGTTCTTC. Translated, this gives CASSWVASSYNEQFF.